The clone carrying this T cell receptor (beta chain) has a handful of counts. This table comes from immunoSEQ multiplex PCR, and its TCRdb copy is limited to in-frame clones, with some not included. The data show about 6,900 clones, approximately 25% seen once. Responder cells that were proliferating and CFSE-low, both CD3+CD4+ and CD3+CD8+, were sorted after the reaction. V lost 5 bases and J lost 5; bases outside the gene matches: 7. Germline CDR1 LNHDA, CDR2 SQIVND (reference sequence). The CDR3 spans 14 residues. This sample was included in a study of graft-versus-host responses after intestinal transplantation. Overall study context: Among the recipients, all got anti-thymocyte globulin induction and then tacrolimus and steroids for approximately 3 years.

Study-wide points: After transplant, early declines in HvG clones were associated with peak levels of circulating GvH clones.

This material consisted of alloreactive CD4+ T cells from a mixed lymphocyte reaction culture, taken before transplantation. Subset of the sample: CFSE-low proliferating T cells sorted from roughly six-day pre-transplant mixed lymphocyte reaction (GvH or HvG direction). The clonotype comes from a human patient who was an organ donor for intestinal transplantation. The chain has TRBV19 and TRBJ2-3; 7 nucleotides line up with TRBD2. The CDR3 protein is CASSAQGGQDTQYF. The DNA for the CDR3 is TGTGCCAGTAGTGCCCAGGGAGGGCAAGATACGCAGTATTTT.